Shown below are 7 T cell receptor beta chains from a single sample sequenced in a study of metastatic and nonmetastatic thyroid tumors. TCRdb re-clonotyped the PCR reads through MiXCR. This sample has about 35,000 clones, with approximately 20% found just once. No treatment of any kind had been given to any patient before thyroid surgery. The sequencing input was blood. The receptors here all came from a female donor with papillary thyroid cancer or a benign thyroid nodule (not recorded which). Some clones in this sample may be carry-over from other donors' samples.

This rearrangement joins TRBV24-1 to TRBJ1-2; weak D call: TRBD1 (6 bases). The CDR3 length is 17 residues. CDR1 and CDR2 (germline): KGHDR, SFDVKD. The V gene lost 2 bases and the J gene lost 7 bases, with 22 bases spanning the gap. This CDR3 reads CATSDSSTGSLGGGYTF. Here the CDR3 DNA reads TGTGCCACCAGTGATTCATCTACAGGGTCCCTGGGAGGTGGCTACACCTTC.

The table lists this clone with many counts. The chain joins TRBV6-1 to TRBJ2-5, with D perhaps being TRBD1 or TRBD2 (5 bases each). V shed 8 bases and J shed 7 bases, with 11 bases lying between them. Per germline, CDR1 MNHNS and CDR2 SASEGT. CDR3 size: 11 residues. This CDR3 reads CASSQGTTQYF. The CDR3 nucleotides read TGTGCCAGCTCCCAAGGGACGACCCAGTACTTC.

This clone was found many times. The rearrangement joins TRBV7-6 to TRBJ2-3; TRBD2 aligns across 13 bases. Unmatched junction bases numbered 6, after V lost 6 bases and J lost 3 bases. The length of the CDR3 is 16 residues. CDR1 and CDR2 (germline): SGHVS, FNYEAQ. CDR3 bases: TGTGCCAGCAGTCTAACTAGCGGGGGGGGGACAGATACGCAGTATTTT. It is translated as CASSLTSGGGTDTQYF. The variable domain in full, completed from reference TRBV7-6 and TRBJ2-3, reads GAGVSQSPRYKVTKRGQDVALRCDPISGHVSLYWYRQALGQGPEFLTYFNYEAQQDKSGLPNDRFSAERPEGSISTLTIQRTEQRDSAMYRCASSLTSGGGTDTQYFGPGTRLTVL.

The chain employs TRBV19 and TRBJ1-5; possibly TRBD1 for D (6 bases). V was shortened by 6 bases and J by 6 bases, with 18 bases between the two germline ends. CDR1 is LNHDA, CDR2 SQIVND, per germline (reference sequence). The CDR3 contains 15 residues. The CDR3 sequence: CASSPGQLRAQPQHF. The DNA of the CDR3 is TGTGCCAGTAGCCCTGGACAGTTAAGGGCTCAGCCCCAGCATTTT.

In its sample, this clone was seen many times. The chain has TRBV29-1 and TRBJ2-2; no definite D call. The CDR3 has 12 amino acids. Trimming stripped 4 bases from V and 5 bases from J, with 8 bases between. The germline CDR1 and CDR2 sequences are SQVTM and ANQGSEA. The CDR3 loop reads CSVGQRTGELFF. In nucleotides, the CDR3 is TGCAGCGTTGGTCAGCGAACCGGGGAGCTGTTTTTT.

This clone was picked up many times. This rearrangement joins TRBV28 to TRBJ1-2; D is possibly TRBD1 (5 bases). There are 15 residues in the CDR3. The ends were cut back, 2 bases at V and 5 bases at J, with 15 bases in the middle. Germline V gene sequence: CDR1 MDHEN, CDR2 SYDVKM. CDR3 loop: CASSLGGLGRYGYTF. The CDR3 DNA follows: TGTGCCAGCAGTTTAGGGGGTTTAGGGAGATATGGCTACACCTTC.

This clone was counted at least ten times. This CDR3 is CAWSQGMHEKLFF. The DNA for the CDR3 is TGTGCCTGGAGTCAGGGTATGCATGAAAAACTGTTTTTT. This chain joins TRBV30 and TRBJ1-4; D perhaps matches TRBD1 (5 bases). Germline V gene data show CDR1 as GTSNPN and CDR2 as SVGIG (reference sequence). This CDR3 region has 13 residues. The V gene lost 2 bases and the J gene lost 6 bases, with 10 bases spanning the gap.